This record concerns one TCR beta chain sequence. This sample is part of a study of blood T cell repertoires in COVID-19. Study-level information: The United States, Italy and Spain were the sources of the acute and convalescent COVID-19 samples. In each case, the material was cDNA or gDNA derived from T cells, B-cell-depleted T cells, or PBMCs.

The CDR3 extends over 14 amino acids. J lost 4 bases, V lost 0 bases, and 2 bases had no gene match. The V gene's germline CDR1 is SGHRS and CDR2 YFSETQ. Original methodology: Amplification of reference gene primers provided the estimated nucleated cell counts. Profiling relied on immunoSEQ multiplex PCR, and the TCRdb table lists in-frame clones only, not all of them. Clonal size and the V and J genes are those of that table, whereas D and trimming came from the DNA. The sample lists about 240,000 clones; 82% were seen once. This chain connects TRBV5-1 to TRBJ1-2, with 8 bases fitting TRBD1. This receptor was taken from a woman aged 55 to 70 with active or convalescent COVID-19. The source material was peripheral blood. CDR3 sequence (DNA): TGCGCCAGCAGCTTGGAGGACAGGGCCTATGGCTACACCTTC. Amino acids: CASSLEDRAYGYTF.